This T cell receptor (beta chain) was sequenced during a study of identifying expanded T cells in peripheral blood. Here immunoSEQ multiplex PCR was the method, and the copy in TCRdb shows in-frame clones only, minus some. The table lists 55,000 to 60,000 clones, roughly 87% of them singletons. Collection occurred without any documented infections or immune events in donors. The CDR3 extends over 17 amino acids. Per the germline V gene, CDR1 is LNHDA and CDR2 is SQIVND (reference sequence). The germline V and J ends were trimmed by 5 bases and 0 bases, with 18 bases remaining between them. Study results and limitations: Over around two and four weeks, about 15 and 19 clones changed, versus around 1.2 between replicates. Variance in clone template counts between roughly 2-week samples significantly increased with total template count across all healthy donors.

Points on this clone: The antigen remains unidentified.

This TCR was recovered from a person aged 18-70 years in good health. The chain uses TRBV19 and TRBJ2-3; D unresolved. Sequencing was carried out using blood. This CDR3 is CASSSFYRIQSTDTQYF. CDR3 DNA: TGTGCCAGTAGTTCCTTCTACAGAATCCAGAGCACAGATACGCAGTATTTT.